This is a list of T cell receptor beta chains from one sample in a study of cytomegalovirus exposure and HLA in healthy donors. TCRdb's table, derived via immunoSEQ multiplex PCR, lists solely in-frame clones and lacks some. The sample carries some 200,000 clones, more than 65% recorded once. The sequenced sample was PBMCs. The receptors derive from a man younger than 30 in good health and CMV-seronegative. Both conserved end residues are part of each CDR3.

>TRBJ1-1|TRBV5-1
CASSWSNTEAFF
>TRBJ2-7|TRBV5-4
CASSLDYRGQSSYEQYF
>TRBJ2-7|TRBV29-1
CSVVTRTGASYEQYF
>TRBJ2-3|TRBV4-2
CASSSSGSRYTQYF
>TRBJ1-1|TRBV30
CAWSWRLGTEAFF
>TRBJ2-2|TRBV6-6
CASSQDRAGAGELFF
>TRBJ1-4|TRBV2
CASSSQAATNEKLFF
>TRBJ2-2|TRBV6-1
CASRTGTYTGELFF
>TRBJ2-2|TRBV2
CASSAFTGVFNTGELFF
>TRBJ2-5|TRBV15
CATSRDRGGQETQYF
>TRBJ2-5|TRBV28
CASSGLAVGEGTQYF
>TRBJ2-2|TRBV4-1
CASSQIPVGSGAGELFF
>TRBJ1-1|TRBV4-1
CASSLPSQGVNTEAFF